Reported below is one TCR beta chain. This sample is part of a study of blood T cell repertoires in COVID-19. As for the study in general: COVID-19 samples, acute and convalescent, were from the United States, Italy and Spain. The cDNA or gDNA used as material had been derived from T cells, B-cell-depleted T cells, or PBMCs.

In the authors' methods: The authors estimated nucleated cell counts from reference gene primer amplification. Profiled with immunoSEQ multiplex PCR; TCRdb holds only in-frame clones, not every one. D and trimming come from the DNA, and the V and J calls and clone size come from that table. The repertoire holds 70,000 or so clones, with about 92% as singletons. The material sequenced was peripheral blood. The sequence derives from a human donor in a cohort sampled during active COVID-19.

DNA for the CDR3: TGTGCCAGCAGCTCCGCAGGAGGTAGGGGGAGCCAGCCCCAGCATTTT. It specifies CASSSAGGRGSQPQHF. The chain employs TRBV7-2 and TRBJ1-5; possibly TRBD1 for D (6 bases). This CDR3 has 16 residues. Trimming pared 4 bases from V and 7 bases from J, leaving 20 bases between. CDR1 is SGHTA, CDR2 FQGNSA, per germline.